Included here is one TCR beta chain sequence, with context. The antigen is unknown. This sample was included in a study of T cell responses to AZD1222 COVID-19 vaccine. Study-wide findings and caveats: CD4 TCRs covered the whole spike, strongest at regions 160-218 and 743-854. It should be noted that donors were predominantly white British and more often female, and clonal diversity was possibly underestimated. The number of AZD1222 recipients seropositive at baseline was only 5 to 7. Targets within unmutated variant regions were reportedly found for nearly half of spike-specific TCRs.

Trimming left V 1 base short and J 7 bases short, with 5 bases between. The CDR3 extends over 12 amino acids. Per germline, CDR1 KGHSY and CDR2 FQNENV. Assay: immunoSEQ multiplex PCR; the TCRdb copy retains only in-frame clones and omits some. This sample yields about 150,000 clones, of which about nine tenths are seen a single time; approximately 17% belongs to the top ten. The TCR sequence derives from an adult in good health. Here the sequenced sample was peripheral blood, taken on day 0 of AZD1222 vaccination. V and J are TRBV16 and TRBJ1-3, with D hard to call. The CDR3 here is CASSQLGNTIYF. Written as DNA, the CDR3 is TGTGCCAGCAGCCAATTGGGGAACACCATATATTTT.